This T cell receptor (beta chain) was sequenced during a study of cytomegalovirus exposure and HLA in healthy donors (dated by TCRdb to about 2017). General notes on the study: In an earlier analysis of roughly 590 of the donors, 276 Gb of sequence data and some 120 million unique TCR beta sequences from some 170 million T cells were reported. About 320 gigabases of sequencing data and approximately 93 million unique TCR sequences were included in an early release covering about 700 HLA-typed donors. Among the roughly 400 genotyped donors, about 83% belonged to the genetic ancestry cluster associated with self-reported Caucasian donors. The study aimed to test whether signatures of past pathogen exposure could be identified by cataloging public T cell receptors. The study used immunosequencing to profile the T cell repertoires of 600 to 850 subjects and linked those repertoires to cytomegalovirus serostatus. Besides the first cohort of around 700 subjects, a separate validation cohort made up of 90 to 150 different subjects was used. High-throughput TCR immunosequencing, statistical association of individual TCRs with disease status, and machine learning were combined to predict cytomegalovirus infection status. A later analysis re-examined previously published TCR beta repertoires from more than 650 donors and added high-resolution HLA genotyping to investigate patterns of TCR occurrence. Rather than drawing on any new phenotypic data, the later analysis identified candidate immune exposures from TCR beta sequences and the way those sequences occurred across donors. An earlier analysis of roughly 600 of the donors used high-throughput TCR beta sequencing to judge whether each TCR beta V gene segment behaved as functional or pseudogenic. Donor age, sex, ethnicity and CMV serostatus were compiled alongside the repertoire data. Genome-wide SNP genotypes for about 55% of the roughly 670 donors were used in a later genetic analysis, which treated that subset as a discovery cohort. Every discovery cohort repertoire had been produced on one sequencing platform. HLA typing covered class I and class II loci at four-digit resolution. The number of typed donors differed by locus: about 620-640 for A, B, C, DRB1 and DQB1; some 500 for DQA1; approximately 610 for DPA1; and around 450 for DPB1. Because of strong linkage in the cohort, 4 to 6 DR-DQ haplotypes were treated as single units for association and clustering. Among approximately 370 genotyped donors of the cohort, an average of approximately 240,000 unique TCR beta nucleotide sequences was sequenced per donor, of which about 18% were non-productive.

This clone was observed a handful of times. Its binding antigen is unknown. Base quality data are lacking; no much larger clone is found one base away. Trimming takes 5 bases from V and 1 base from J, and the germline ends sit 11 bases apart. Sequences SGHTA (CDR1) and FQGTGA (CDR2) are obtained from the germline V gene. Taken from cysteine to phenylalanine, the CDR3 has 14 residues. This entry keeps only the CDR3 DNA: 42 bases, framed from base 1. Findings and caveats that apply to the study as a whole: The only immune exposure information available for the cohort was CMV serostatus. Most CMV-associated TCR beta chains appeared to be HLA-restricted in a later analysis, and the HLA associations seemed to be driven largely by CMV exposure. Some IMGT-functional V segments, including TRBV6-2 and TRBV6-3, could not be told apart with the 87-base-pair reads, so those segments were excluded. In a later analysis, TCR association rates were found to vary across HLA loci, with the most associated TCRs seen for DRB1 alleles and the fewest for HLA-C alleles. When HLA alleles, especially DR and DQ, strongly co-occurred, attributing TCR associations to individual alleles was difficult. Three of the identified cytomegalovirus-associated TCR beta chains were confirmed in vitro to be specific for cytomegalovirus antigens. A later analysis associated some 17,000 TCR beta sequences with specific HLA alleles at a false discovery rate of 0.05. Cytomegalovirus status was reported to be diagnosed by the classifier with high specificity and sensitivity in both the original and validation cohorts. Sequencing depth was assumed to be roughly uniform across donors in the presence/absence analyses, though that assumption may not hold. A cluster of highly shared sequence variants was judged likely to be a technical artifact of the sequencing pipeline. A later genetic analysis associated a missense DCLRE1C variant with V-gene and J-gene trimming of TCR beta chains, and an independent cohort replicated the association. A later genetic analysis reported fewer N-insertions in productive TCRs among donors in an Asian-associated ancestry cluster than the approximately 670-donor mean. Because HLA typing was missing for some donors at each locus, association tests included only the typed subset. An earlier analysis of approximately 570 of the donors showed that most TCR beta V segments appeared in productive rearrangements either about 90% or about 30% of the time, which broadly matched IMGT annotations. Linkage disequilibrium might explain the correlated functional status among segregating V segments, but an unknown experimental factor could not be excluded. The earlier analysis of some 560 of the donors excluded fewer than 20 rarely observed V segments, including chromosome 9 orphons, because counts were too low. The study gave a list of 150 to 200 TCR beta chains associated with cytomegalovirus. Only TCR beta chains were sequenced in this cohort, and the absence of alpha or paired-chain data limited detectable features. The authors suggested that the approach could potentially be extended to other disease states and immunological phenotypes. A later analysis found that HLA-associated TCR beta chains were more clonally expanded and had lower generation probabilities than equally common non-associated chains. A further reported finding was that TCR beta sequences accurately predicted the HLA-A and HLA-B alleles for most subjects in the first cohort. In a later analysis, several top co-occurrence clusters were reported to appear linked to parvovirus B19, influenza, CMV and Epstein-Barr virus. Most TCR sequences were observed very rarely across donors, whereas some public TCRs were present in many individuals.

Receptors were amplified or captured by the immunoSEQ multiplex PCR assay. For the multiplex PCR, a mixture combining 60 forward primers for TCR Vbeta segments and 13 reverse primers for TCR Jbeta segments was used. Amplification of the CDR3 region of rearranged TCR beta genes was performed with a multiplex PCR assay on genomic DNA. On the Illumina HiSeq System, the amplified TCR beta libraries were sequenced as 87-base-pair reads. For the original study's pipeline: A later analysis tallied approximately 87 million unique TCR beta chains across the 666 repertoires, and some 10 million of those chains were shared by two or more donors. Raw reads were error-corrected and collapsed into unique sequences by a nearest-neighbor algorithm in which closely related sequences were merged to remove PCR and sequencing errors. V, D and J gene segments were assigned by aligning CDR3 sequences to IMGT reference sequences. For a sequence to be retained, at least a six-nucleotide match to both a V gene segment and a J gene segment was required. A rearrangement counted as productive if the CDR3 had no stop codons and remained in frame with V and J, and every other rearrangement counted as non-productive. CDR3 was defined by IMGT convention, running from the second conserved V-encoded cysteine to the conserved J-encoded phenylalanine. Sequences without an unambiguous match to a single V gene segment were excluded from the earlier analysis of several hundred of the donors. An earlier analysis of a few hundred of the donors classified V segments as functional when productive rearrangements were above 56.7% and as segregating when the standard deviation between donors was above 5%. To diagnose cytomegalovirus status from the catalog of TCR beta chain sequences, a statistical classification framework was built. In a later analysis, TCR nucleotide sequences were compared against IMGT/GENE-DB human TR gene sequences so that V and J genes could be assigned. A later analysis assigned CDR3 sequences and most-parsimonious VDJ recombination scenarios with the TCRdist pipeline. A later analysis defined each TCR beta chain by its CDR3 amino acid sequence plus V-gene family, and excluded reads lacking a unique V-gene family. To address suspected cross-contamination and a sequencing artifact, a later analysis removed over 500 highly shared, low-generation-probability nucleotide sequences. For each public chain, a later analysis derived a clonal expansion index from normalized ranks of inferred template counts within each repertoire. A later analysis computed generation probabilities with a VDJ recombination model fitted to out-of-frame rearrangements, and checked the results against IGoR. In a later analysis, TCR-TCR, TCR-HLA and TCR-CMV co-occurrence was scored with hypergeometric tests, and a repertoire-size bias correction was applied to TCR pairs. False discovery rates were estimated in a later analysis by permuting HLA or CMV assignments 20 times. A later analysis grouped co-occurring TCRs with DBSCAN, adding TCRdist sequence similarity when clustering within HLA-allele-positive subsets. Repertoires with fewer than 30,000 or more than 120,000 public chains were left out of co-occurrence clustering, as were about 5 repertoires with anomalous nucleotide sharing. TCRdb stores this immuneACCESS table with in-frame sequences only. Part of the clones is absent; in the studies checked, under half of the shortfall reflects unresolved V genes, and no reason is known for the rest. V and J calls and clone size are copied from that table; D and trimming were computed from the DNA. The sample yields about 150,000 clones; approximately 80% were counted once. The top ten clones comprise roughly 4.3% of the sample.

The cohort consisted of approximately 670 healthy bone marrow donors. All cohort members were sampled while nominally healthy, although unrecorded immune exposures were likely present. The donor tested CMV seropositive and was one of the 289 seropositive cohort members. A peripheral blood sample was provided by each donor, and peripheral blood mononuclear cells were used for TCR beta sequencing. Genomic DNA was extracted from the blood cell samples with the Qiagen DNeasy Blood Extraction Kit. This sequence was found in a woman aged 40-49 years in good health and CMV-seropositive. The sequenced material came from PBMCs. Recombination linked TRBV7-3 to TRBJ1-1; possibly the D gene is TRBD1, per 5 matching bases. CDR3 reads: CASSTRATNTEAFF. The sequenced DNA is TGTGCCAGCAGCACCAGGGCTACGAACACTGAAGCTTTCTTT.